Given below is one T cell receptor beta chain in context. In this sample, this clone turned up a few times. Its binding antigen is unknown. It has no much larger one-base neighbor in the sample; base qualities were not kept. Library method: the immunoSEQ multiplex PCR assay. The study's processing was this. A statistical classification framework was built to diagnose cytomegalovirus status from the catalog of TCR beta chain sequences. TCRdb limited this immuneACCESS table to in-frame rearrangements with V and J called. A share of clones is missing; checked studies link under half to unresolved V genes, and the rest is unexplained. V and J calls and clone size follow that table, whereas D and trimming were derived from the DNA. For this sample the table gives roughly 100,000 clones, of which about 88% were detected only once. About 4% of the sample goes to the ten largest clones. The donors belonged to the validation cohort of around 120 subjects, which was separate from the approximately 700-subject first cohort.

This sample is drawn from a study of cytomegalovirus exposure and HLA in healthy donors (dated by TCRdb to 2016 to 2017). Regarding the research as a whole: According to a later analysis, one platform produced both the 100 to 150 validation repertoires and the 720 or so repertoires of the first cohort. The study was designed to test whether signatures of past pathogen exposure could be identified by cataloging public T cell receptors. Along with the approximately 650-subject first cohort, a separate validation cohort of approximately 110 different subjects was used. The study combined high-throughput TCR immunosequencing, statistical association of individual TCRs with disease status, and machine learning to predict cytomegalovirus infection status.

The CDR3 runs 14 amino acids, cysteine and phenylalanine included. Kept here is only the CDR3 DNA, which spans 42 bases and is read in frame from base 1. Taken from the germline V gene (reference sequence), the CDR1 and CDR2 loops are LNHDA and SQIVND. Trimming takes 1 base from V and 7 bases from J, and the germline ends sit 11 bases apart. On the study overall, not on this receptor specifically: It was suggested by the authors that the approach could potentially be generalized to other disease states and immunological phenotypes. A total of 150 or so TCR beta chains were listed by the study as associated with cytomegalovirus. The classifier was reported to diagnose cytomegalovirus status with high specificity and sensitivity in both the original and validation cohorts. A later analysis had no HLA typing for the validation cohort, so co-occurrence there was scored across all 120 or so repertoires. Across donors, most TCR sequences were observed very rarely, whereas some public TCRs were present in many individuals. A few of the identified cytomegalovirus-associated TCR beta chains were confirmed in vitro to be specific for cytomegalovirus antigens. A later analysis found that TCRs clustered in the first cohort also tended to co-occur in the 110 or so validation repertoires, with more than 90% of cluster scores above 0.

This TCR derives from a woman younger than 35 in good health and CMV-seropositive. Recombination connected TRBV19 to TRBJ1-5, with the D gene not confidently named. The material sequenced was PBMCs. The encoded CDR3 is CASSIVRVFQPQHF. The sequenced DNA is TGTGCCAGTAGTATAGTGCGGGTTTTCCAGCCCCAGCATTTT.